This TCR beta chain was found in a study of Ad26.COV2.S vaccination and SARS-CoV-2 variants. Study information: Of the COV1001 trial arms, the Ad26.COV2.S arm included the donor.

CDR1 SGHRS and CDR2 YFSETQ come from the germline V gene. V lost 4 bases and J 0 bases, leaving 16 bases between the germline ends. This CDR3 is built from 16 residues. Study-level results: Across vaccine and placebo recipients, the breadth of non-spike TCRs was similar.

Treatment given: some 20 received Ad26.COV2.S at low or high dose, single or two shots; 5 received placebo; per-sample allocation not given. The samples were gathered on day 63 after the first injection of vaccine or placebo. Donation came from an adult in Boston who was aged 18-55 years. The shot given was an Ad26 vector that makes Wuhan-strain SARS-CoV-2 spike. Some clones are missing from TCRdb's copy, which holds only in-frame ones; the method was immunoSEQ multiplex PCR. The repertoire holds hundreds of thousands of clones, with 80% to 90% as singletons. Notes on this clone: As yet, its antigen is unknown.

The source was peripheral blood, collected in a trial of Ad26.COV2.S vaccine versus placebo. V usage is TRBV5-1 and J usage is TRBJ1-1; D is ambiguous. The TCR was taken from a person between 18 and 60 years old who received the Ad26.COV2.S COVID-19 vaccine or a placebo. In DNA form, the CDR3 reads TGCGCCAGCAGCCATCTTCCCCGACCGATGAACACTGAAGCTTTCTTT. It yields the protein CASSHLPRPMNTEAFF.